This T cell receptor (beta chain) was sequenced for a study of OX40 agonist ivuxolimab in advanced cancers. Study as a whole: Patients assigned to dose escalation were diagnosed with hepatocellular carcinoma, melanoma, renal cell or head and neck cancer.

The CDR3 is made up of 13 amino acids. Trimming took off 1 base at V and 13 bases at J, with 11 bases between the two ends. Germline lookup yields CDR1 LGHNA and CDR2 YNFKEQ. Sequencing used immunoSEQ multiplex PCR; TCRdb keeps in-frame clones, though not all of them. The sample yields fewer than 90,000 clones, approximately 91% seen once. In this sample, this clone turned up a few times. The sequence came from an adult with an advanced solid tumor such as melanoma, head and neck, liver or kidney cancer. The chain is built from TRBV4-2 and TRBJ1-6, with a tentative D call TRBD1 (5 bases). The source material was CD4+ or CD8+ T cells sorted from blood, sampled in a trial of the OX40 agonist ivuxolimab. The CDR3 DNA is TGTGCCAGCAGCCAAGGGGCATGGGGCCCCCTCCACTTT. It yields the protein CASSQGAWGPLHF.